The rows below give T cell receptor beta chains drawn from one sample of a study of OX40 agonist ivuxolimab in advanced cancers. TCRdb keeps only in-frame clones here, not all; method: immunoSEQ multiplex PCR. The sample includes 100,000 or so clones, 95% to 97% of them seen just once. This material consisted of CD4+ or CD8+ T cells sorted from blood, taken in a trial of the OX40 agonist ivuxolimab. All receptors derive from an adult with an advanced solid tumor such as melanoma, head and neck, liver or kidney cancer. CDR3s include the opening cysteine and the closing phenylalanine or tryptophan. Fields, in order: D gene, V gene, clone size, J gene, CDR3 protein, CDR3 DNA. D genes are given only for firm matches. Part of the rows lack a size; the others show once, few, many or a class for expanded clones.

>-|TRBV19|-|TRBJ2-1
CASSIAGSSEQFF
TGTGCCAGTAGTATAGCGGGGTCTAGTGAGCAGTTCTTC
>TRBD1|TRBV6-5|-|TRBJ2-7
CASSQGQGLAGEQYF
TGTGCCAGCAGTCAGGGACAGGGGCTCGCTGGAGAGCAGTACTTC
>TRBD2|TRBV7-3|-|TRBJ2-5
CASSPRIGRLADQETQYF
TGTGCCAGCAGCCCAAGGATCGGCCGACTAGCGGACCAAGAGACCCAGTACTTC
>-|TRBV6-5|-|TRBJ1-1
CASRSQGLDEAFF
TGTGCCAGCAGAAGTCAGGGGTTGGATGAAGCTTTCTTT
>-|TRBV28|-|TRBJ1-5
CASSLNTDSNQPQHF
TGTGCCAGCAGCTTGAACACCGATAGCAATCAGCCCCAGCATTTT
>-|TRBV19|-|TRBJ1-1
CASSFGTSEAFF
TGTGCCAGTAGTTTCGGGACATCGGAAGCTTTCTTT
>-|TRBV7-3|-|TRBJ1-2
CASSSPPRDGLDYGYTF
TGTGCCAGCAGCTCCCCCCCCCGAGACGGACTAGACTATGGCTACACCTTC
>-|TRBV2|-|TRBJ1-2
CASSQELVYTF
TGTGCCAGCAGTCAAGAGTTGGTGTACACCTTC
>-|TRBV6-4|-|TRBJ1-1
CASSDSVGSPEAFF
TGTGCCAGCAGTGACTCGGTTGGGAGTCCTGAAGCTTTCTTT
>-|TRBV28|-|TRBJ2-7
CASSLLSIRGGRSGYEQYF
TGTGCCAGCAGTTTATTAAGTATCCGTGGGGGGAGGTCAGGGTACGAGCAGTACTTC
>TRBD1|TRBV30|once|TRBJ1-4
CAWSAGQANEKLFF
TGTGCCTGGAGTGCCGGACAGGCTAATGAAAAACTGTTTTTT
>TRBD2|TRBV2|-|TRBJ2-2
CASSSGSGNTGELFF
TGTGCCAGCAGCAGCGGGAGTGGGAACACCGGGGAGCTGTTTTTT
>-|TRBV4-3|-|TRBJ2-7
CASSQDPSEPYEQYF
TGCGCCAGCAGCCAAGATCCTAGCGAACCCTACGAGCAGTACTTC
>TRBD2|TRBV6-5|-|TRBJ2-7
CASSSLAPEQYF
TGTGCCAGCAGTTCACTAGCGCCCGAGCAGTACTTC
>-|TRBV6-1|-|TRBJ2-4
CASSEEANIQYF
TGTGCCAGCAGTGAAGAAGCCAACATTCAGTACTTC
>-|TRBV7-9|-|TRBJ2-1
CASSLTRGYNEQFF
TGTGCCAGCAGCTTAACAAGGGGCTACAATGAGCAGTTCTTC
>-|TRBV7-9|-|TRBJ1-4
CASSPPWGTPNEKLFF
TGTGCCAGCAGTCCACCCTGGGGCACACCTAATGAAAAACTGTTTTTT
>-|TRBV4-1|-|TRBJ2-1
CASSQPDTRSSYNEQFF
TGCGCCAGCAGCCAACCCGACACCCGGAGCTCCTACAATGAGCAGTTCTTC
>-|TRBV28|-|TRBJ2-3
CASSLRPPRGGTDTQYF
TGTGCCAGCAGTTTACGCCCCCCGAGGGGAGGCACAGATACGCAGTATTTT